This is a list of T cell receptor beta chains from one sample in a study of cytomegalovirus exposure and HLA in healthy donors. Sequencing was performed with immunoSEQ multiplex PCR; in TCRdb, only in-frame clones are kept and a portion is missing. The sample carries hundreds of thousands of clones, 83% recorded once. The material sequenced was PBMCs. The source is a woman younger than 30 in good health and CMV-seronegative. The CDR3 runs from the conserved cysteine through the conserved F or W. Fields, in order: CDR3 DNA, CDR3 protein, J gene, clone size, V gene, D gene. D genes are given only for firm matches. Not all rows give a size; the values are once, few, many and, for expanded clones, a class.

TGTGCCAGCAGCTCCAGTCGGGAGGACATTCAGTACTTC	CASSSSREDIQYF	TRBJ2-4	-	TRBV7-2	TRBD2
TGTGCCAGCAGCTTAGAGGATTCACCCCTCCACTTT	CASSLEDSPLHF	TRBJ1-6	few	TRBV13	-
TGTGCCAGCAGTGGCGCCGAGAACTATGGCTACACCTTC	CASSGAENYGYTF	TRBJ1-2	few	TRBV2	-
TGTGCCAGCAGTCCGGACCCCGGAGCCAAAAACATTCAGTACTTC	CASSPDPGAKNIQYF	TRBJ2-4	-	TRBV27	-
TGTGCCTGGAGCCCCTTAGGCTATGGCTACACCTTC	CAWSPLGYGYTF	TRBJ1-2	-	TRBV30	-
TGTGCCAGCAGCTTCCCTGGCTCCTACGAGCAGTACTTC	CASSFPGSYEQYF	TRBJ2-7	-	TRBV5-4	-
TGCGCCAGCAGCTTTGGCCCCGGAGGGGATGAGCAGTTCTTC	CASSFGPGGDEQFF	TRBJ2-1	-	TRBV5-1	-
TGTGCCAGCAGCTCCTTTGACAGGGAGAACACTGAAGCTTTCTTT	CASSSFDRENTEAFF	TRBJ1-1	-	TRBV7-9	TRBD1
TGTGCCAGCAGGCCGACCCTCCTGAGCACTGAAGCTTTCTTT	CASRPTLLSTEAFF	TRBJ1-1	-	TRBV6-5	-
TGTGCCAGCAGTTTATCGAACACCGGGGAGCTGTTTTTT	CASSLSNTGELFF	TRBJ2-2	-	TRBV27	-
TGTGCCAGCAGGGTCCAACAGGGACAGGATGGCTACACCTTC	CASRVQQGQDGYTF	TRBJ1-2	-	TRBV2	TRBD1
TGTGCCAGCAGCTTAGCGCTGCCGCTTTGGGTAAGAGCTATTCGCTACAATGAGCAGTTCTTC	CASSLALPLWVRAIRYNEQFF	TRBJ2-1	once	TRBV7-6	-
TGTGCCAGCAGCGACGGGACAGTCACTGAAGCTTTCTTT	CASSDGTVTEAFF	TRBJ1-1	-	TRBV9	TRBD1
TGTGCCAGCAGTGTGCGGGCCCCAGTGACTGAAGCTTTCTTT	CASSVRAPVTEAFF	TRBJ1-1	-	TRBV2	-
TGTGCCAGCAGTTCATACAGCTCGGACAGCGAGCAGTACTTC	CASSSYSSDSEQYF	TRBJ2-7	-	TRBV2	-
TGCGCCAGCAGCTTGGGCCAGGGCGCAGATACGCAGTATTTT	CASSLGQGADTQYF	TRBJ2-3	-	TRBV5-1	-
TGTGCCAGCTCACCCCAACAGGTTGGGAATGACTATGGCTACACCTTC	CASSPQQVGNDYGYTF	TRBJ1-2	-	TRBV18	-
TGTCAAGGGCAGTTTGACTATGGCTACACCTTC	CQGQFDYGYTF	TRBJ1-2	-	TRBV20-1	-
TGTGCCAGCAGACCCCCTCGGGGGCAGGGTGAAAAACTGTTTTTT	CASRPPRGQGEKLFF	TRBJ1-4	-	TRBV6-6	-
TGCGCCAGCACCCGGGAGGGGACAGGCACCTACGAGCAGTACTTC	CASTREGTGTYEQYF	TRBJ2-7	-	TRBV5-1	-
TGTGCCAGCACAATGGACAGGGGGCGTGAAAAACTGTTTTTT	CASTMDRGREKLFF	TRBJ1-4	-	TRBV6-5	TRBD1
TGCGCCAGCAGTCCTGACACGAACTATGGCTACACCTTC	CASSPDTNYGYTF	TRBJ1-2	-	TRBV10-1	-
TGTGCCAGCAGTTTAGGGCAGGGGGCAGACAATGAGCAGTTCTTC	CASSLGQGADNEQFF	TRBJ2-1	-	TRBV28	TRBD1
TGTGCCAGCTCACCATTAAGAACAGATACGCAGTATTTT	CASSPLRTDTQYF	TRBJ2-3	-	TRBV18	-
TGTGCCAGCAGTCCCTGGACAGGGGATAACTATGGCTACACCTTC	CASSPWTGDNYGYTF	TRBJ1-2	-	TRBV6-1	TRBD1
TGTGCCAGTAGTAAAGGGGCTGCGGATCAGCCCCAGCATTTT	CASSKGAADQPQHF	TRBJ1-5	-	TRBV19	-
TGTGCCAGCGCCCTTCGGCTAGCGGGAGGCGCCCCCCCCTACAATGAGCAGTTCTTC	CASALRLAGGAPPYNEQFF	TRBJ2-1	few	TRBV27	TRBD2
TGTGCCAGCAGCGCCCTCGGGGGGGGTTGGGGCACTGAAGCTTTCTTT	CASSALGGGWGTEAFF	TRBJ1-1	once	TRBV9	-
TGTGCCAGCAGCTCGAGCGGGAGGGCGGAAGAGACCCAGTACTTC	CASSSSGRAEETQYF	TRBJ2-5	once	TRBV5-4	TRBD2